A selection of T cell receptor beta chains follows, all from one sample in a study of regulatory T cells in long-lasting Graves disease. TCRdb reprocessed the multiplex PCR reads with MiXCR, giving one entry per CDR3 protein. The sample includes some 600,000 distinct CDR3 sequences, about 16% seen only once; the top ten take around 12%. These data were also reused for a study on T cells in Graves' hyperthyroidism and ophthalmopathy.

The input for sequencing was peripheral blood mononuclear cells (PBMCs), taken at new diagnosis, from a patient treated with antithyroid drugs. These receptors all stem from a man younger than 35 with Graves disease. CDR3s leave out the opening cysteine and the closing phenylalanine or tryptophan.

len | v_gene | CDR3aa
12 | TRBV6-2/TRBV6-3 | ASSDGAVLGEQY
12 | TRBV4-2 | ASSQDVFKETQY
13 | TRBV7-3 | ASSLGQGAHNEQF
14 | TRBV6-1 | ASSEALGDNSYEQY
11 | TRBV18 | ASSPPSEETQY
14 | TRBV5-1 | ASSLYSGSGSYEQY
13 | TRBV18 | ASSPVAASNTEAF
11 | TRBV30 | AWSPGREQPQH
9 | TRBV10-1 | ARPRATEAF
14 | TRBV6-5 | ASSSDRDHSTDTQY
12 | TRBV10-3 | AITYLKGARGYT
13 | TRBV28 | ASRASGRIVDEQF
13 | TRBV9 | ASSPRGGGDQPQH
12 | TRBV12-5 | ASARSAYQETQY
14 | TRBV2 | ASRKPGQSLNTEAF
14 | TRBV2 | ASSVGGGLAKNIQY
11 | TRBV30 | AWTSASTDTQY
14 | TRBV3-1 | ASSQGDPSSYNEQF
13 | TRBV2 | ASSGRQGSGYGYT
15 | TRBV5-1 | ASSSHSNTYSYNEQF
8 | TRBV20-1 | SAIRNEQF
12 | TRBV6-1 | ACWTASSNQPQH
12 | TRBV20-1 | SARAGGTGYGYT
16 | TRBV11-2 | ASGLISGRTGSYNEQF
14 | TRBV13 | ASSSGQGWEPGELF
17 | TRBV6-2/TRBV6-3 | ASSYLLTSGMEWADTQY
11 | TRBV12-3/TRBV12-4 | ASSMGGTGELL
13 | TRBV11-1 | ASSSAGRDVETQY
12 | TRBV29-1 | SAVGTGYLGELF
13 | TRBV7-9 | ASSRTEGGRETQY
10 | TRBV28 | ASSHNRDEQY
14 | TRBV2 | ASSGPGETRNTEAF